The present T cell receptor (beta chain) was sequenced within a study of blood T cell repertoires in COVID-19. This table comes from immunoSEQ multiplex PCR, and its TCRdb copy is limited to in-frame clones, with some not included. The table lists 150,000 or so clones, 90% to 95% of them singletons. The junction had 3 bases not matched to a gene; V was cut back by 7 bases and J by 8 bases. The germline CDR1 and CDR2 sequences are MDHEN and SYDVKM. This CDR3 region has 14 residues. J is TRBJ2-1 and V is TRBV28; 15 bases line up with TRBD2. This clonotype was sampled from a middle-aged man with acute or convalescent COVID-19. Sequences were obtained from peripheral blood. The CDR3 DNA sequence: TGTGCCAGCACCAGGACTAGCGGGAGGGATGAGCAGTTCTTC. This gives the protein CASTRTSGRDEQFF.